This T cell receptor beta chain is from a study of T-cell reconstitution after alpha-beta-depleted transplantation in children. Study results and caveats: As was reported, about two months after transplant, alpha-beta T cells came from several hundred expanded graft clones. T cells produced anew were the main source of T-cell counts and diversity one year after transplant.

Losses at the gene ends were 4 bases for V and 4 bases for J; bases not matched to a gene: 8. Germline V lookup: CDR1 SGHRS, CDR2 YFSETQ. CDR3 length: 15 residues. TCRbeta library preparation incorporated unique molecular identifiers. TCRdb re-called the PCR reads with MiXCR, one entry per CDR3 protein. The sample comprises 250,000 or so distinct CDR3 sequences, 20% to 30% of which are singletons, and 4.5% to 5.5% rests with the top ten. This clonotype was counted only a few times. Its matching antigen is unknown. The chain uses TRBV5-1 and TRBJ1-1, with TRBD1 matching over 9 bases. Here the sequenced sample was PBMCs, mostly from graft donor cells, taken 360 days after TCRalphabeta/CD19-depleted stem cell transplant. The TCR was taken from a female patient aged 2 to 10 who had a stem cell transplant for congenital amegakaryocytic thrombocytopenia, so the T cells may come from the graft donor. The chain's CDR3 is CASSRTGTGSTEAFF. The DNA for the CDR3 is TGCGCCAGCAGCCGGACCGGGACAGGGAGCACTGAAGCTTTCTTT.